These T cell receptor beta chains were read from a single sample in a study of T cell repertoires in cytomegalovirus infection. TCRdb called the reads again in MiXCR, with one record for every CDR3 protein. The repertoire holds approximately 500,000 distinct CDR3 sequences, with about 10% as singletons. Sequencing was carried out using PBMCs. These receptors originate from a human donor in good health (CMV status not recorded). Some clones in this sample may be carry-over from other donors' samples. CDR3s include the opening cysteine and the closing phenylalanine or tryptophan. Each record gives: J gene, V gene, D gene, CDR3 protein. A D gene is named only where the DNA matches it firmly.

>TRBJ2-3|TRBV24-1|TRBD1
CATSDDRGPGITDTQYF
>TRBJ2-1|TRBV19|-
CASGFEGFEQFF
>TRBJ1-2|TRBV28|-
CASSVGLYGNYGYTF
>TRBJ2-4|TRBV20-1|-
CSAVFGANIQYF
>TRBJ2-7|TRBV20-1|-
CSARGRISYEQYF
>TRBJ1-1|TRBV5-5|-
CASTFSGLTEAFF
>TRBJ2-1|TRBV7-9|TRBD1
CASSRGQGLYNEQFF
>TRBJ1-1|TRBV7-2|TRBD1
CASRLGQGGTEAFF
>TRBJ1-6|TRBV7-3|-
CASSRQAPGSPLHF
>TRBJ2-1|TRBV7-2|TRBD2
CASIGTSGRFEQFF